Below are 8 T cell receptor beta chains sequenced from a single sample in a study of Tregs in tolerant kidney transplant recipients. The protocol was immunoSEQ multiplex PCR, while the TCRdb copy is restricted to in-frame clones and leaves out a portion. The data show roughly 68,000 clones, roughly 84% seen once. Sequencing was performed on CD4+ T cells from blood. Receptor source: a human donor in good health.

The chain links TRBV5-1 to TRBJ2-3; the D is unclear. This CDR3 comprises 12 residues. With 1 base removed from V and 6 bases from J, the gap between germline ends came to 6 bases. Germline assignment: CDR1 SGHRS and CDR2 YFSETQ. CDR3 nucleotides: TGCGCCAGCAGCTTGAGGGCTGATACGCAGTATTTT. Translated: CASSLRADTQYF. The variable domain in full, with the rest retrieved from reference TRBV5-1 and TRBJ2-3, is KAGVTQTPRYLIKTRGQQVTLSCSPISGHRSVSWYQQTPGQGLQFLFEYFSETQRNKGNFPGRFSGRQFSNSRSEMNVSTLELGDSALYLCASSLRADTQYFGPGTRLTVL.

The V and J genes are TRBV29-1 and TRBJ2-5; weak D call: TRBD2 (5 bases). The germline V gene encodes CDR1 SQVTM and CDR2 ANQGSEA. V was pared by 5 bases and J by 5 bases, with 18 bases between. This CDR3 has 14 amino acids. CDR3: CSVQDWNQQETQYF. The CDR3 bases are TGCAGCGTTCAGGACTGGAATCAGCAGGAGACCCAGTACTTC. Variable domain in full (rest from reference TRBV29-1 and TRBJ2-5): SAVISQKPSRDICQRGTSLTIQCQVDSQVTMMFWYRQQPGQSLTLIATANQGSEATYESGFVIDKFPISRPNLTFSTLTVSNMSPEDSSIYLCSVQDWNQQETQYFGPGTRLLVL.

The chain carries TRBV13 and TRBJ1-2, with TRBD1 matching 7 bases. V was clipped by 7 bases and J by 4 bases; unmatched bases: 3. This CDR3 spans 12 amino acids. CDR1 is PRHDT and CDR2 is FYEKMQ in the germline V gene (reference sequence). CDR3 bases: TGTGCCAGCACGGGACAGCCCTATGGCTACACCTTC. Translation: CASTGQPYGYTF.

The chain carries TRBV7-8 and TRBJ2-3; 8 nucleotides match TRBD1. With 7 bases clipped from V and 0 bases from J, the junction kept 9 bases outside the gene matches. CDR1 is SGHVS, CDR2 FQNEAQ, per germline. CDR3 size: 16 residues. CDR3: CASTKTRGRSTDTQYF. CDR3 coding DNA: TGTGCCAGCACCAAAACCAGGGGGCGCAGCACAGATACGCAGTATTTT.

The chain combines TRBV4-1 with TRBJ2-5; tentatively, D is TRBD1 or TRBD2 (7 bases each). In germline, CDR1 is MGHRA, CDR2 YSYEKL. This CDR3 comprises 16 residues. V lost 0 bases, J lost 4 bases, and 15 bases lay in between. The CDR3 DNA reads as TGCGCCAGCAGCCAAGATAACAGGGGCGGGGGAGAGACCCAGTACTTC. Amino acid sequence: CASSQDNRGGGETQYF.

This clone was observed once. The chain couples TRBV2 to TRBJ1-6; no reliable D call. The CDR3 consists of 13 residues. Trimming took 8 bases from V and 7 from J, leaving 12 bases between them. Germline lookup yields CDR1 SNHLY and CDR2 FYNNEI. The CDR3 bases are TGTGCCAGCGCAAGGGAACGGAATTCACCCCTCCACTTT. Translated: CASARERNSPLHF.

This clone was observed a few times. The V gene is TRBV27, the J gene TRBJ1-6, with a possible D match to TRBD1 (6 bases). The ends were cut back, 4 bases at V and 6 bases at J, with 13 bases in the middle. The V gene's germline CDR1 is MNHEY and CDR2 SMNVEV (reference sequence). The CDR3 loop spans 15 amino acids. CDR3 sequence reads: CASSWDTQGNSPLHF. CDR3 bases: TGTGCCAGCAGTTGGGACACCCAGGGTAATTCACCCCTCCACTTT.

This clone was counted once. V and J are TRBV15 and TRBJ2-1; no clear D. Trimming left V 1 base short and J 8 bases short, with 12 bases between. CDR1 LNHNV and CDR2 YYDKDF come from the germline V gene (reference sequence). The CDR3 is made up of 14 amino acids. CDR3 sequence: CATSRGLSGDEQFF. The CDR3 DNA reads TGTGCCACCAGCAGAGGACTCTCTGGGGATGAGCAGTTCTTC.